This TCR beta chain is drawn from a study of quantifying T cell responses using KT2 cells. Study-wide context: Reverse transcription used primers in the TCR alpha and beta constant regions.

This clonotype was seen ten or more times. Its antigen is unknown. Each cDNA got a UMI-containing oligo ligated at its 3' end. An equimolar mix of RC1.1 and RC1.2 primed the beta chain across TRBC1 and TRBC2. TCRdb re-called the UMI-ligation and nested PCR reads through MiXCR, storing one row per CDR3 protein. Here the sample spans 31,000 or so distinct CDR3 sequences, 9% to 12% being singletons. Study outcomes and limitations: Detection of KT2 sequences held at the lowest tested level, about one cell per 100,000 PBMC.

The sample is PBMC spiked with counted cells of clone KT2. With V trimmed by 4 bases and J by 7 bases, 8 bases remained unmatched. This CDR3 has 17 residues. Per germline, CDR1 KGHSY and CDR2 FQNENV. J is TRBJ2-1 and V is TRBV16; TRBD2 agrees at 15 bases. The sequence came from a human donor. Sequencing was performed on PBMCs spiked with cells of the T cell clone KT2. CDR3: CASSLNAGLAGGNEQFF. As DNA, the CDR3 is TGTGCCAGCAGCCTAAATGCTGGACTAGCGGGAGGGAATGAGCAGTTCTTC.